Listed below are T cell receptor beta chains from one sample, sequenced in a study of cytomegalovirus exposure and HLA in healthy donors. The assay was immunoSEQ multiplex PCR, and TCRdb's table has in-frame clones only and misses some. Found here are about 210,000 clones, just under 80% of them singletons; the top ten hold approximately 0.47%. The source material was PBMCs. The receptors stem from a boy aged 5-17 years in good health and CMV-seronegative. CDR3s include the opening cysteine and the closing phenylalanine or tryptophan.

v_gene: TRBV30
j_gene: TRBJ2-7
CDR3aa: CAWSTGPYEQYF

v_gene: TRBV6-5
j_gene: TRBJ1-1
CDR3aa: CASTRDRAGEAFF

v_gene: TRBV13
j_gene: TRBJ1-1
CDR3aa: CASSSPWEGSTEAFF

v_gene: TRBV30
j_gene: TRBJ1-2
CDR3aa: CAWSAAANYGYTF

v_gene: TRBV5-4
j_gene: TRBJ2-5
CDR3aa: CASSQGQGEERDF

v_gene: TRBV5-1
j_gene: TRBJ2-1
CDR3aa: CASSFEAGAKVYNEQFF

v_gene: TRBV7-7
j_gene: TRBJ1-1
CDR3aa: CASSSTVNTEAFF

v_gene: TRBV7-9
j_gene: -
CDR3aa: CASSYSRNYEQYF

v_gene: TRBV11-2
j_gene: TRBJ2-1
CDR3aa: CASSSSGGPYNEQFF

v_gene: TRBV2
j_gene: TRBJ1-4
CDR3aa: CASKREGGLTNEKLFF

v_gene: TRBV15
j_gene: TRBJ2-5
CDR3aa: CATSRPLGAETQYF

v_gene: TRBV7-8
j_gene: TRBJ1-3
CDR3aa: CASSTYRGGSGNTIYF

v_gene: TRBV18
j_gene: TRBJ1-3
CDR3aa: CASSPPRGTGAGNTIYF

v_gene: TRBV30
j_gene: TRBJ2-3
CDR3aa: CAWNPGGLGSTDTQYF

v_gene: TRBV14
j_gene: TRBJ2-7
CDR3aa: CASSQDHLRVGEQYF